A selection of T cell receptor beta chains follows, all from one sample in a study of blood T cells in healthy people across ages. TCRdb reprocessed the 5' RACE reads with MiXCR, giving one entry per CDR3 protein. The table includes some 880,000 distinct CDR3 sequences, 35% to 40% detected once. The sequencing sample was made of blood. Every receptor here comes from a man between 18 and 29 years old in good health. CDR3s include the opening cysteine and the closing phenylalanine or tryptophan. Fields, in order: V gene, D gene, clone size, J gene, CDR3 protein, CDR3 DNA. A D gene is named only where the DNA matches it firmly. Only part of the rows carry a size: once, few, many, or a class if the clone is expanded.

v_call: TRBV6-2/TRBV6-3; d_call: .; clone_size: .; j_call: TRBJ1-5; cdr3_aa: CASSSRGTTGFSSNQPQHF; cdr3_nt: TGTGCCAGCAGTTCTCGGGGGACTACAGGGTTCTCCAGCAATCAGCCCCAGCATTTT
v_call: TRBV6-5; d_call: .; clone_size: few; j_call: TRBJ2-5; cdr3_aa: CASSSPGRTKETQYF; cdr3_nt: TGTGCCAGCAGTTCCCCGGGACGGACTAAAGAGACCCAGTACTTC
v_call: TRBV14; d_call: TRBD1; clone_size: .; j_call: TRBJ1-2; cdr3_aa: CASSQGDRGPYGYTF; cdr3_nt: TGTGCCAGCAGCCAAGGGGACAGGGGGCCCTATGGCTACACCTTC
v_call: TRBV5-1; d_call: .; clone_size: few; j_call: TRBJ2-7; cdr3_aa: CASSFGGAPYNEQYF; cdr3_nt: TGCGCCAGCAGCTTCGGCGGAGCGCCCTACAATGAGCAGTACTTC
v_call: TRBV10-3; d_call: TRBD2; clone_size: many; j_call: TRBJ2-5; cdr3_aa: CAISELTSGQETQYF; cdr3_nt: TGTGCCATCAGTGAGTTGACTAGCGGCCAAGAGACCCAGTACTTC
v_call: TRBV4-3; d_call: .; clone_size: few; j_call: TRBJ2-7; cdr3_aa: CASSQAGRSTYEQYF; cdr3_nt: TGCGCCAGCAGCCAAGCGGGGCGATCTACCTACGAGCAGTACTTC
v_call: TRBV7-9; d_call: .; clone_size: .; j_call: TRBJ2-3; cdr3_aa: CASSWVSPSTDTQYF; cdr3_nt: TGTGCCAGCAGCTGGGTAAGCCCTAGCACAGATACGCAGTATTTT
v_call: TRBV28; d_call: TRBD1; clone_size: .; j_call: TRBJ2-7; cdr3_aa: CASSTGTGFHEQYF; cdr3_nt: TGTGCCAGCAGCACCGGGACAGGGTTCCACGAGCAGTACTTC
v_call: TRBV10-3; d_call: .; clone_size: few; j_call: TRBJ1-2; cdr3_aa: CAISETPSNNYGYTF; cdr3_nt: TGTGCCATCAGTGAGACCCCGAGTAACAACTATGGCTACACCTTC
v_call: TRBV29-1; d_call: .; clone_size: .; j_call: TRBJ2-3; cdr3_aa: CSVGASLTDTQYF; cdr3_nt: TGCAGCGTTGGGGCTTCCTTAACAGATACGCAGTATTTT
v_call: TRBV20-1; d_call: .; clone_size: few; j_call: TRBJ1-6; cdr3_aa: CSARESRGPLHF; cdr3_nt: TGCAGTGCTAGAGAATCCCGGGGACCCCTCCACTTT
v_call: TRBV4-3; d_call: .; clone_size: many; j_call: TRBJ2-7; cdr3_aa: CASSGLADPSYEQYF; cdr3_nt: TGCGCCAGCAGCGGTTTGGCCGACCCCTCCTACGAGCAGTACTTC
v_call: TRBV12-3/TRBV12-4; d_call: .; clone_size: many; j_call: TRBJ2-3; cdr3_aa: CASSLARAGLSDTQYF; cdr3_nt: TGTGCCAGCAGTTTAGCGCGTGCAGGGTTATCAGATACGCAGTATTTT
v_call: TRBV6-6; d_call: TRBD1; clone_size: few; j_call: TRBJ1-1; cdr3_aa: CASRETGENTEAFF; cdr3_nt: TGTGCCAGCAGGGAAACAGGGGAGAACACTGAAGCTTTCTTT
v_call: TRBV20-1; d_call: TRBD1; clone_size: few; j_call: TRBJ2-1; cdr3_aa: CSAPPRTGSVNEQFF; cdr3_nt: TGCAGTGCACCACCGAGGACAGGAAGCGTAAATGAGCAGTTCTTC
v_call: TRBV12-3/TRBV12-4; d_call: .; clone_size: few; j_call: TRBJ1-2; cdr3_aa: CASTLNEGYTF; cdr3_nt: TGTGCCAGCACCTTAAATGAGGGCTACACCTTC
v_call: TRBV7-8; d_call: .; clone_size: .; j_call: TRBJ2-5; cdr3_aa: CAGSLENPYVYKETQYF; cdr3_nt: TGTGCCGGCAGCTTAGAAAATCCCTATGTGTATAAAGAGACCCAGTACTTC
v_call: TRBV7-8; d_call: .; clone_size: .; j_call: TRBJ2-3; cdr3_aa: CASSLGSHFFIATQYF; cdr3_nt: TGTGCCAGCAGCTTAGGATCACATTTCTTTATCGCTACGCAGTATTTT
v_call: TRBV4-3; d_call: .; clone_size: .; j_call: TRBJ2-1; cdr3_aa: CASSQDHSGSPNEQFF; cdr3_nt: TGCGCCAGCAGCCAAGATCACAGTGGCAGTCCTAATGAGCAGTTCTTC
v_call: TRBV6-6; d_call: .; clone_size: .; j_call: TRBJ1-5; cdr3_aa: CASSHRQQGGNQPQHF; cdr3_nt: TGTGCCAGCAGTCACCGCCAACAGGGAGGGAATCAGCCCCAGCATTTT
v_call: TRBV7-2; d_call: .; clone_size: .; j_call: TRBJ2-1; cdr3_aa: CASTLGVEQFF; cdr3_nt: TGTGCCAGCACCCTTGGTGTAGAGCAGTTCTTC
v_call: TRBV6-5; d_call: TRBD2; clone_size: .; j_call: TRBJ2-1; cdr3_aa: CASSHGTSAYNEQFF; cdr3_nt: TGTGCCAGCAGTCACGGGACTAGCGCCTACAATGAGCAGTTCTTC
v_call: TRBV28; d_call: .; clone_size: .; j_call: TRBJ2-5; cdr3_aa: CASSPPGASRETQYF; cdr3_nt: TGTGCCAGCAGTCCCCCCGGTGCTAGTCGGGAGACCCAGTACTTC
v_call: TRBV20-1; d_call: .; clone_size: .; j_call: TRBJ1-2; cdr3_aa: CLGGEGQGYTF; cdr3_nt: TGCCTAGGCGGGGAGGGTCAGGGCTACACCTTC
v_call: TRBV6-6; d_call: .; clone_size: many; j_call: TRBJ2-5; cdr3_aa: CASSYSSGTYEKTQYF; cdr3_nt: TGTGCCAGCAGTTACTCCTCGGGAACCTACGAAAAGACCCAGTACTTC
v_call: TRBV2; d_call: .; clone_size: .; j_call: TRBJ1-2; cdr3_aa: CANVWGHSDGYTF; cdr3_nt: TGTGCCAACGTATGGGGACACTCGGATGGCTACACCTTC
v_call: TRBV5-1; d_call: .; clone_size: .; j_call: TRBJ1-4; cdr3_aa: CASSTSGGGTNEKLFF; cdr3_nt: TGCGCCAGCAGCACGTCAGGAGGGGGAACTAATGAAAAACTGTTTTTT
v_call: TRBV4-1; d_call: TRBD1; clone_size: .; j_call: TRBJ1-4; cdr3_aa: CASSQGKQGALTNEKLFF; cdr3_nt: TGCGCCAGCAGCCAAGGAAAACAGGGGGCGTTAACTAATGAAAAACTGTTTTTT